These 6 T cell receptor beta chains were all obtained from the same sample, sequenced in a study of CD8 T cells in ankylosing spondylitis. Each CDR3 protein gets one entry after TCRdb re-called the 5' RACE reads with MiXCR. The sample has some 290,000 distinct CDR3 sequences, about 19% seen once. The sample was blood, either unsorted or a sorted T cell fraction (not recorded which). The receptors originated from a male donor with ankylosing spondylitis or in good health (not recorded which).

The V gene is TRBV4-1, the J gene TRBJ2-1; a weak D match, TRBD1 (6 bases). Germline CDR1 and CDR2: MGHRA and YSYEKL. This CDR3 spans 15 amino acids. V lost 5 bases and J lost 0, with 11 bases in between. CDR3 in amino acids: CASSYDRLSYNEQFF. Written as DNA, the CDR3 is TGCGCCAGCAGCTACGACAGGCTCTCCTACAATGAGCAGTTCTTC.

This clonotype was detected a few times. The rearrangement uses TRBV5-1 and TRBJ2-1; a possible D gene is TRBD2 (6 bases). Germline values: CDR1 SGHRS, CDR2 YFSETQ. V was pared by 4 bases and J by 8 bases, with 16 bases between. The CDR3 consists of 14 residues. In nucleotides, the CDR3 is TGCGCCAGCAGCCGGGGACTCCGAGGCGATGAGCAGTTCTTC. It yields the protein CASSRGLRGDEQFF.

The rearrangement links TRBV23-1 to TRBJ2-5, with 10 bases identical to TRBD1. TRBV23-1 is noted as an ORF with a role that remains uncertain. J gave up 2 bases and V 7 bases, and 7 bases lay outside the gene matches. The CDR3 has 15 amino acids. In nucleotides, the CDR3 is TGCGCCAGCACTCCAGAGGACAGGGGGCAAGAGACCCAGTACTTC. Protein product: CASTPEDRGQETQYF.

The chain combines TRBV12-3 or TRBV12-4 with TRBJ2-3; TRBD1 aligns across 7 bases. This CDR3 is built from 14 residues. V was clipped by 10 bases and J by 6 bases; unmatched bases: 13. The CDR3 DNA sequence: TGTGCCACCGGCGTGGGTCAGGGGGAGGATACGCAGTATTTT. As protein: CATGVGQGEDTQYF.

The chain couples TRBV6-1 to TRBJ1-1, with D unresolved. Trimming shortened V by 3 bases and J by 0 bases, and 8 bases separated the two germline ends. This CDR3 region has 14 residues. Germline V lookup: CDR1 MNHNS, CDR2 SASEGT. The CDR3 loop is CASSEWPMNTEAFF. As DNA, the CDR3 is TGTGCCAGCAGTGAGTGGCCAATGAACACTGAAGCTTTCTTT.

The chain uses TRBV6-5 and TRBJ2-3, with 13 bases lining up with TRBD2. Germline V CDR1 and CDR2: MNHEY, SVGAGI. This CDR3 contains 18 residues. V trimming: 4 bases; J trimming: 0 bases; junction bases outside the gene matches: 7. In DNA, the CDR3 is TGTGCCAGCAGTTGGACTAGCGGGGGATTGACTAGCACAGATACGCAGTATTTT. This translates into CASSWTSGGLTSTDTQYF.